Only one count was recorded for the clone carrying this T cell receptor beta chain. The study drew participants aged about 18 to 89 years from about two dozen US areas. Cohort 3 donors were reported recovered after two negative PCRs, clearance, or symptom resolution. This sample was included in a study of blood T cell repertoires in COVID-19. The overall study: T cells, B-cell-depleted T cells, or PBMCs provided the cDNA or gDNA that served as material.

Generated by immunoSEQ multiplex PCR, the TCRdb table keeps only in-frame clones and is missing some. The repertoire holds some 330,000 clones, more than 85% seen once, with approximately 17% in the top ten. The germline CDR1 and CDR2 sequences are LNHDA and SQIVND (reference sequence). The CDR3 runs to 13 residues. Trimming removed 6 bases at V and 11 bases at J, with 19 bases between. V gene TRBV19 combines with J gene TRBJ1-1; tentatively, D is TRBD1 (5 bases). The sample taken for sequencing was PBMCs or T cells enriched from blood (not recorded which). The receptor was isolated from a woman in her twenties or thirties who had recovered from COVID-19. In DNA, the CDR3 is TGTGCCAGTAGCGGGGGAGGGCTCGCTACGGCTTTCTTT. This sequence encodes CASSGGGLATAFF.